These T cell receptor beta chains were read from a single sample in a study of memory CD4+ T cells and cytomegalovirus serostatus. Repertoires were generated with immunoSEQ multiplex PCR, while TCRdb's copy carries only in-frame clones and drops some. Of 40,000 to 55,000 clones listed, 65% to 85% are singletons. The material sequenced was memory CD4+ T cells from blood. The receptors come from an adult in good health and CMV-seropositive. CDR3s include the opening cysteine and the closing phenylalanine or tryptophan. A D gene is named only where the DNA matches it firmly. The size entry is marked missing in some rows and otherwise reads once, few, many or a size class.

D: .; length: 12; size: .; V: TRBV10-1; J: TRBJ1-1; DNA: TGCGCCAACCAAACGGCGGGGACTGAAGCTTTCTTT; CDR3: CANQTAGTEAFF
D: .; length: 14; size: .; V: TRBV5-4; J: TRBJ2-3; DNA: TGTGCCAGCAGCTCCCCGATGGGAGAAGATACGCAGTATTTT; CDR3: CASSSPMGEDTQYF
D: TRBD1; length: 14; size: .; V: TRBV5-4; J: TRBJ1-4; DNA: TGTGCCAGCAGGCCCGACAGGGACAATGAGAAACTGTTTTTT; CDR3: CASRPDRDNEKLFF
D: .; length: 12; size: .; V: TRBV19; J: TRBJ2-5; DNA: TGTGCCAGTAGTAGGGGCCCAGAGACCCAGTACTTC; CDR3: CASSRGPETQYF
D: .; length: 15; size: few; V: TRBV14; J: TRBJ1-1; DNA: TGTGCCAGCAGCCAAGCCCTGGGGGCGGGGACTGAAGCTTTCTTT; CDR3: CASSQALGAGTEAFF
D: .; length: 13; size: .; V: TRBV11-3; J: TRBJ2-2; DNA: TGTGCCAGCAGCTTAATTAGGGACGGGGAGCTGTTTTTT; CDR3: CASSLIRDGELFF
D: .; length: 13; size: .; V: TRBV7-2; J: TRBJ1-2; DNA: TGTGCCAGCAGCTCAAACGGGGGGCTAGGCTACACCTTC; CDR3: CASSSNGGLGYTF
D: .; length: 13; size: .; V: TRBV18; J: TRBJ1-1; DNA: TGTGCCAGCTCACCACCTGTAGACACTGAAGCTTTCTTT; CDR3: CASSPPVDTEAFF
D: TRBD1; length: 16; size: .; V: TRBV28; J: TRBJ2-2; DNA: TGTGCCAGCAAAACCGCCGGGACAGGGATTGCCGGGGAGCTGTTTTTT; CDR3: CASKTAGTGIAGELFF
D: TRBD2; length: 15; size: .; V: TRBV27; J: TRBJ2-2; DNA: TGTGCCAGCAGACTTCTAGCGGGCAGCACCGGGGAGCTGTTTTTT; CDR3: CASRLLAGSTGELFF
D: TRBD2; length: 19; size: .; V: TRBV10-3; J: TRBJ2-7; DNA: TGTGCCATCAGCCTTGGACTAGCGGGCATACTAACCTACAACTACGAGCAGTACTTC; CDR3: CAISLGLAGILTYNYEQYF
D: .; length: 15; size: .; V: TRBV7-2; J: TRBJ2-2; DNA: TGTGCCAGCAGCTTAGTTGCTACGAACACCGGGGAGCTGTTTTTT; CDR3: CASSLVATNTGELFF
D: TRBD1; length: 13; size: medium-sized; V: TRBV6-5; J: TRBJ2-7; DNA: TGTGCCAGCAGACTCCGGGACAGCTACGAGCAGTACTTC; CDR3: CASRLRDSYEQYF
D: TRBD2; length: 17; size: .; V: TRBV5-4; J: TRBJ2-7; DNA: TGTGCCAGCAGCTTGAGGCGGGGGGTAACGGCGGCCGACGAGCAGTACTTC; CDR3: CASSLRRGVTAADEQYF
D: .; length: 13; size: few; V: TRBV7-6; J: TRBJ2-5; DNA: TGTGCCAGCAGCTTAGGGCGCCAAGAGACCCAGTACTTC; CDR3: CASSLGRQETQYF
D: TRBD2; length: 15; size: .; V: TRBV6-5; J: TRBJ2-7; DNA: TGTGCCAGCAGGGACCCGGGACTAGAGGGGTACGAGCAGTACTTC; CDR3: CASRDPGLEGYEQYF
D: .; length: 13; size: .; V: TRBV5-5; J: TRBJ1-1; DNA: TGTGCCAGCAGCCTCGACCGGGTCACTGAAGCTTTCTTT; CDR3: CASSLDRVTEAFF
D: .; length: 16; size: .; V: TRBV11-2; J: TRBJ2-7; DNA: TGTGCCAGCAGCTTAGCAGGCTCCCAGGGGAACTACGAGCAGTACTTC; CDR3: CASSLAGSQGNYEQYF
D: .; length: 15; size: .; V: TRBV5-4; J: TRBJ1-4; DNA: TGTGCCAGCAGCCAAAACAGGGCCGTCAATGAAAAACTGTTTTTT; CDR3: CASSQNRAVNEKLFF
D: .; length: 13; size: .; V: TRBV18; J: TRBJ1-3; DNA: TGTGCCAGCTTCGAAGGGATTGGGGACACCATATATTTT; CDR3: CASFEGIGDTIYF
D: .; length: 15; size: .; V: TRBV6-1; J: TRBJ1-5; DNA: TGTGCCAGCAGCCATCAGGAAAGAAGCAATCAGCCCCAGCATTTT; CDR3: CASSHQERSNQPQHF
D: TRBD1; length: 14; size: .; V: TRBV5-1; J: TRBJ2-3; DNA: TGCGCCAGCAGCCTAAGGACAGGGGGAGATACGCAGTATTTT; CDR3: CASSLRTGGDTQYF
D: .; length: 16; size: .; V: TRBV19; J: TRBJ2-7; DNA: TGTGCCAGTAGTATGCAACCGATCGCGGTCCTATACGAGCAGTACTTC; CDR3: CASSMQPIAVLYEQYF
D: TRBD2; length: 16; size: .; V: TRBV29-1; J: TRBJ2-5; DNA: TGCAGCGTTGAACCCTGGACTAGCGGGGGGGGTATGACCCAGTACTTC; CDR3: CSVEPWTSGGGMTQYF
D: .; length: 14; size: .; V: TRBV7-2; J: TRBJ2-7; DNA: TGTGCCAGCAGCAATACAGGGTACATTGGCGAGCAGTACTTC; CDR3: CASSNTGYIGEQYF
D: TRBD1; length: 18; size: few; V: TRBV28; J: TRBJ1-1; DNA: TGTGCCAGCACCTCGGAAAACCGGGACAGGAATTGGGACACTGAAGCTTTCTTT; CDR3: CASTSENRDRNWDTEAFF
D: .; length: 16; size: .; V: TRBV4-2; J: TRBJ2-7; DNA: TGTGCCAGCAGCCAAGCCGACTCGGACCCAACCTACGAGCAGTACTTC; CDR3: CASSQADSDPTYEQYF
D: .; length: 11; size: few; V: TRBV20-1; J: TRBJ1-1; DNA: TGCAGTGCCAGAGGGGGAGCTGAAGCTTTCTTT; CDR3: CSARGGAEAFF
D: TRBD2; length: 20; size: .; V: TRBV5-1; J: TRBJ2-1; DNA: TGCGCCAGCAGGGTTGTGGGCGTCGATAAGCGGGAGGGGACAAGGAATGAGCAGTTCTTC; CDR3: CASRVVGVDKREGTRNEQFF
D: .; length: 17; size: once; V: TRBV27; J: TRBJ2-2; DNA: TGTGCCAGCAGTTTAAAAGAGGCCCCCGCGAACACCGGGGAGCTGTTTTTT; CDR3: CASSLKEAPANTGELFF
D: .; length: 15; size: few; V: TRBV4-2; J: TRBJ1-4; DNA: TGTGCCAGCAGCCCCGACGGAGCCTCGAATGAAAAACTGTTTTTT; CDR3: CASSPDGASNEKLFF
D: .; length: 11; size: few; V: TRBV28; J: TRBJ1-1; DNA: TGTGCCACTTCAAGGGGTACTGAAGCTTTCTTT; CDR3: CATSRGTEAFF
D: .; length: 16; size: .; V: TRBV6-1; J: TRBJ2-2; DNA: TGTGCCAGCAGTGAAGTAAAGGGGTGGGGCACCGGGGAGCTGTTTTTT; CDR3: CASSEVKGWGTGELFF
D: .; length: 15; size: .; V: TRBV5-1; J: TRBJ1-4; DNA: TGCGCCAGCAGCTTGGACGGGGAGGCCTATGAAAAACTGTTTTTT; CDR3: CASSLDGEAYEKLFF
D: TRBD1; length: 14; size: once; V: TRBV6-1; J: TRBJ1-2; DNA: TGTGCCAGCAATCTTCCGGGACAGTCCTATGGCTACACCTTC; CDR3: CASNLPGQSYGYTF
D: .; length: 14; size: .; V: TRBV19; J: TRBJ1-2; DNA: TGTGCCAGTCTATCAAGTCGATTCACCTATGGCTACACCTTC; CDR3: CASLSSRFTYGYTF
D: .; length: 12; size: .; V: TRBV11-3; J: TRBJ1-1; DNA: TGTGCCAGCAGCCGGGGTTCGTCCCGGGTTTTCTTT; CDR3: CASSRGSSRVFF
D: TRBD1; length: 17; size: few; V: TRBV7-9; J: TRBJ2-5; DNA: TGTGCCAGCAGCTTAGGGTTCACGGACAGGGGGGCTGAGACCCAGTACTTC; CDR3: CASSLGFTDRGAETQYF
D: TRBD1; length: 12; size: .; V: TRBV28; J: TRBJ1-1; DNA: TGTGCCAGCAGTTCCGGACAGGGGGCTGCTTTCTTT; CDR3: CASSSGQGAAFF
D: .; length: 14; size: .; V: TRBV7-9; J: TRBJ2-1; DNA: TGTGCCAGCAGCTTAAGCGGACTTAAAAATGAGCAGTTCTTC; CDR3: CASSLSGLKNEQFF
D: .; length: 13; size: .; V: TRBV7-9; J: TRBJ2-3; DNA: TGTGCCAGCAGGATTCAGGGAGAAGATACGCAGTATTTT; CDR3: CASRIQGEDTQYF
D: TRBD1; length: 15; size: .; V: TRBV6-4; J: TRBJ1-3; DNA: TGTGCCAGCAGTGACTCTGGGGACAGGGCGGACACCATATATTTT; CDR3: CASSDSGDRADTIYF
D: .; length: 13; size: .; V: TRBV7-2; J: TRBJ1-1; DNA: TGTGCCAGCAGCTCTAATCGAGGCACTGAAGCTTTCTTT; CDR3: CASSSNRGTEAFF
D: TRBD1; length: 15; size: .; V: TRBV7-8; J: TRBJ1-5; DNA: TGTGCCAGCAGCGTCGGAGGGGGCCCGTTTCAGCCCCAGCATTTT; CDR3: CASSVGGGPFQPQHF
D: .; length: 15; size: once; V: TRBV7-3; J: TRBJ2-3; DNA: TGTGCCAGCAGCTTATGGGTGGGGAGCACAGATACGCAGTATTTT; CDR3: CASSLWVGSTDTQYF